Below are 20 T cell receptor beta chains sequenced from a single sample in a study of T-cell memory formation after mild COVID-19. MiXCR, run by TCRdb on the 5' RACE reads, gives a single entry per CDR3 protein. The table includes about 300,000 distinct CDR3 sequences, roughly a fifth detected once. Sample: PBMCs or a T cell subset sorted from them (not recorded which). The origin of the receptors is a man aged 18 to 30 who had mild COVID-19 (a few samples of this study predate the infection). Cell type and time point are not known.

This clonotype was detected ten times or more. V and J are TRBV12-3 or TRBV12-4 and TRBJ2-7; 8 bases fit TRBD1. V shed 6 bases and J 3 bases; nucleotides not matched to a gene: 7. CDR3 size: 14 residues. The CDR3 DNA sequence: TGTGCCAGCAGGCAACAGACAGGGGACTACGAGCAGTACTTC. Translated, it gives CASRQQTGDYEQYF.

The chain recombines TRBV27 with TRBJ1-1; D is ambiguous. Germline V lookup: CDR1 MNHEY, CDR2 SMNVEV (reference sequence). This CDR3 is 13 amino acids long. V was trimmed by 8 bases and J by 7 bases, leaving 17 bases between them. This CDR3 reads CASSGAGLNEAFF. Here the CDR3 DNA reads TGTGCCAGCTCGGGAGCTGGACTCAATGAAGCTTTCTTT.

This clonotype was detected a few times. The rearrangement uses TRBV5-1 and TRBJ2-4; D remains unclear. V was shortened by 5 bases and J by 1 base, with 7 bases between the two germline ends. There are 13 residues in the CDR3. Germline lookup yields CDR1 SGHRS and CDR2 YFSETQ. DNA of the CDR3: TGCGCCAGCAGAGGCTTCGCCAAAAACATTCAGTACTTC. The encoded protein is CASRGFAKNIQYF.

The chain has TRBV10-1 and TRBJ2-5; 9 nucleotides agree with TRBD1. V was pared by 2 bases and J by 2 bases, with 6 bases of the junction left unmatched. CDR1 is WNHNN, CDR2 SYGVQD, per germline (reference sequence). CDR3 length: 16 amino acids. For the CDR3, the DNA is TGCGCCAGCAGTGAGGGACAGGGGCTTGTACAAGAGACCCAGTACTTC. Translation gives CASSEGQGLVQETQYF.

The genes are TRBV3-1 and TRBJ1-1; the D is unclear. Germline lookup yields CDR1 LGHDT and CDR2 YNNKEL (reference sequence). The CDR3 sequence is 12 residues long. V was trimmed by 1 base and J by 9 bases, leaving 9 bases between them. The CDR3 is CASSQGEGKAFF. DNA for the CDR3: TGTGCCAGCAGCCAAGGGGAAGGGAAAGCTTTCTTT.

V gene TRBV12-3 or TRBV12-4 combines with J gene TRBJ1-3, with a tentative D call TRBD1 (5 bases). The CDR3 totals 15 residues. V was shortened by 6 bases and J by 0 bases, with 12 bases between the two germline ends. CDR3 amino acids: CASRPTVFSGNTIYF. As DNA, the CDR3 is TGTGCCAGCAGGCCGACAGTCTTCTCTGGAAACACCATATATTTT.

CDR3 nucleotide sequence: TGCGCCAGCAGTCGACAGGCTATGAACACTGAAGCTTTCTTT. Encoded protein: CASSRQAMNTEAFF. The J gene is TRBJ1-1, the V gene TRBV5-1, with D maybe TRBD1 (6 bases). The CDR3 has 14 amino acids. In germline, CDR1 is SGHRS, CDR2 YFSETQ. V lost 5 bases, J lost 0 bases, and 11 bases lay in between.

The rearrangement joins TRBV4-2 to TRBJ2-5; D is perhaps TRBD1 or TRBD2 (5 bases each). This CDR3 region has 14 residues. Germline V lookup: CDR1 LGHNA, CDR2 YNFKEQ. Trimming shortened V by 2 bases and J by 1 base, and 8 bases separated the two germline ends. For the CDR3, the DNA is TGTGCCAGCAGCCAAATTGGGACCCAAGAGACCCAGTACTTC. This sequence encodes CASSQIGTQETQYF.

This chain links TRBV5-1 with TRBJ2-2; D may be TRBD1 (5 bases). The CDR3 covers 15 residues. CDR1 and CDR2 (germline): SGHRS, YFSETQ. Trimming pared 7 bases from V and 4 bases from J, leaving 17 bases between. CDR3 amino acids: CASRSEGAGTGELFF. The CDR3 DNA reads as TGCGCCAGCCGTTCCGAAGGGGCCGGCACCGGGGAGCTGTTTTTT.

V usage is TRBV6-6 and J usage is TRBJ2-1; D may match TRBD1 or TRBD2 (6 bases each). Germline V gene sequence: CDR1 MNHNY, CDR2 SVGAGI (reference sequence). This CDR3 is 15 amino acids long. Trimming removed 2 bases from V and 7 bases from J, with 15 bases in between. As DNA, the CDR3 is TGTGCCAGCAGTTACGCTAGCGAGGGGGGTAATGAGCAGTTCTTC. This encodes CASSYASEGGNEQFF.

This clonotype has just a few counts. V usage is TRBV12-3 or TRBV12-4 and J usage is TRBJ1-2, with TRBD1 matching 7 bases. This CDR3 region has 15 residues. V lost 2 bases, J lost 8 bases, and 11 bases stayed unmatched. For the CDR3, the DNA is TGTGCCAGCAGTTTATACACAGGGGTGGAGCGGGGCTACACCTTC. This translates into CASSLYTGVERGYTF.

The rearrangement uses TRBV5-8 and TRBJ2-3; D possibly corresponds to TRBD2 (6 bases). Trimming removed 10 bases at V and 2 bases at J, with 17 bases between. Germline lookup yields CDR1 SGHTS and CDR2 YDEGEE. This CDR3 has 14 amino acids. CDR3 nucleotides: TGTGCCTCAACGGAGGGCCCCCACACAGATACGCAGTATTTT. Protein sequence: CASTEGPHTDTQYF.

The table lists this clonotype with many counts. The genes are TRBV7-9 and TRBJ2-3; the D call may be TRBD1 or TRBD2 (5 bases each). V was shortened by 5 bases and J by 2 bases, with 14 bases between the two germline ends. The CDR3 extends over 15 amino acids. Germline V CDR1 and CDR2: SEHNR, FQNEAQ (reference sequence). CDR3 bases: TGTGCCAGCAGCCTAACATCCGGGGCCACAGATACGCAGTATTTT. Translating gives CASSLTSGATDTQYF.

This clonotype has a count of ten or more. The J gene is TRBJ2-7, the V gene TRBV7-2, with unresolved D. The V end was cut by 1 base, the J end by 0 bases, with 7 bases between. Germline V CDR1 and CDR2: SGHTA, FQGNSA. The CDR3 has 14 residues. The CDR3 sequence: CASSLGPSSYEQYF. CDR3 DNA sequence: TGTGCCAGCAGCTTAGGACCCAGCTCCTACGAGCAGTACTTC.

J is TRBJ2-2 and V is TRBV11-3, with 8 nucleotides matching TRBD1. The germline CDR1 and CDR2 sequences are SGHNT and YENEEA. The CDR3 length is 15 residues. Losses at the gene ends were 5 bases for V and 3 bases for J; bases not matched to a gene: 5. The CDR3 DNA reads TGTGCCAGCAGCGGCCAGGACAGGGACACCGGGGAGCTGTTTTTT. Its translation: CASSGQDRDTGELFF.

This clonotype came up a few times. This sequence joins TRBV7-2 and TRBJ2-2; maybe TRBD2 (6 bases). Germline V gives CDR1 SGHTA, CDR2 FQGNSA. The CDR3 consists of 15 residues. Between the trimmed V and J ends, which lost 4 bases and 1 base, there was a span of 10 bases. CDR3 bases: TGTGCCAGCAGCTCACTAGCTGAGAACACCGGGGAGCTGTTTTTT. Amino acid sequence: CASSSLAENTGELFF.

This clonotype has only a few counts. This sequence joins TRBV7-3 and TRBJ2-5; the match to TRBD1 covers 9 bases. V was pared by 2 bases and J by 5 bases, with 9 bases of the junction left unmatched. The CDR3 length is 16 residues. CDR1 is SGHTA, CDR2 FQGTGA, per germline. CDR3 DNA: TGTGCCAGCAGCTTACCCTCGGACAGGGGATTTGAGACCCAGTACTTC. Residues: CASSLPSDRGFETQYF.

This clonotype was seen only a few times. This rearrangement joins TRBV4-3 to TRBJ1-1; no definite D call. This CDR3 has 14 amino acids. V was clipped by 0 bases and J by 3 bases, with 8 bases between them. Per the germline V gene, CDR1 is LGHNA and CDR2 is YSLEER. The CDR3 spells CASSQDGWDTEAFF. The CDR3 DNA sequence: TGCGCCAGCAGCCAAGATGGCTGGGACACTGAAGCTTTCTTT.

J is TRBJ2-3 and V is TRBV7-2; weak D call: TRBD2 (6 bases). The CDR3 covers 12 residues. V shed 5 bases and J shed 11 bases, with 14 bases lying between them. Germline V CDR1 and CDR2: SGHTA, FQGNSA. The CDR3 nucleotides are TGTGCCAGCAGCCTCTGGGGGGACGAGCAGTATTTT. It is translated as CASSLWGDEQYF.

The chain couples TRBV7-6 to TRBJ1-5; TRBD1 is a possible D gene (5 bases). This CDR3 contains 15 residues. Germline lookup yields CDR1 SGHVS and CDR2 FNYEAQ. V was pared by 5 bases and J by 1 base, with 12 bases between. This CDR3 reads CASSAADRSNQPQHF. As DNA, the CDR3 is TGTGCCAGCAGCGCAGCAGACAGAAGCAATCAGCCCCAGCATTTT.